What follows is one TCR beta chain and its context. The clone's antigen remains unknown. One base away there is no much larger clone; base qualities are not given. Participants in the prospective study were aged about 18 to 95 years, lived in 20 to 25 United States geographic areas, and enrolled through a virtual design. Cohort assignment in the prospective study relied on participant-reported clinical history from a screening survey and a study questionnaire. In the prospective study, whole blood, serum and a nasopharyngeal or oropharyngeal swab were collected from each participant by mobile phlebotomists. Over a 2-month period, participants in the prospective study had the option of providing additional blood draws and questionnaires. Blood samples from the prospective study were shipped frozen or at room temperature prior to DNA extraction. The cysteine opens and the phenylalanine closes a CDR3 of 18 amino acids. The sequence is cut down to CDR3 DNA, 54 bases in frame from base 1. The germline V gene gives CDR1 as SGDLS and CDR2 as YYNGEE. V and J are trimmed by 2 bases and 1 base, and the gene matches miss 8 bases of the junction.

This sample was included in a study of blood T cell repertoires in COVID-19 (dated by TCRdb to between 2020 and 2021). For the study in its entirety: The collaborator samples originated in the United States, Italy and Spain and spanned the acute and convalescent phases of COVID-19. The prospective study material was composed of cDNA or gDNA derived from T cells, B-cell-depleted T cells, or PBMCs. Subjects who had been exposed to COVID-19, were actively infected with it, or had recovered from it provided the deeply sampled blood TCRbeta repertoires that made up the dataset. The repertoires were made available in a free public database intended to serve as a resource for research on the immune response to SARS-CoV-2. The samples were drawn from two sources: the first 160 participants of the ongoing ImmuneRACE study, and over 950 subjects contributed by 6 global collaborators. The sample metadata nearly always contained a de-identified subject ID, COVID-19 status, age in years and sex. HLA class I and class II types, where available, came from metadata supplied by the sample provider rather than from assay-based typing. Broad study findings and their caveats: Clinical and demographic metadata were provided uncurated, with the amount varying by source and participant.

The immunoSEQ Assay, a bias-controlled multiplex PCR, was used to amplify TCRbeta CDR3 regions from genomic DNA. As for the authors' bioinformatics: Nucleated cell counts per sample were estimated from amplification of reference gene primers within the assay. Sequence reads were collapsed and filtered to measure the absolute abundance of every unique TCRbeta CDR3 rearrangement. For each sample, productive Simpson clonality was calculated as the square root of Simpson's diversity index across productive rearrangements. The source is immuneACCESS, and TCRdb retained only in-frame sequences with V and J called. Part of the clones is not carried over; for the studies checked, unresolved V genes explain less than half of this, and the remainder is unexplained. Clone size and V and J calls were adopted from that table, with D and trimming inferred from the DNA. In all, the sample holds fewer than 300,000 clones, and around 88% of those were seen once. The ten biggest clones cover roughly 1.2% of the sample.

The sequence came from a woman aged 40 to 49 with acute COVID-19. Rearrangement joined TRBV9 to TRBJ2-3, with 12 middle bases fitting TRBD1. Material for sequencing was PBMCs or T cells enriched from blood (not recorded which). The CDR3 region: CASSVGTGGPPGTDTQYF. The sequenced DNA: TGTGCCAGCAGCGTCGGGACAGGGGGCCCTCCGGGCACAGATACGCAGTATTTT.